The clone carrying this T cell receptor beta chain was observed at least ten times. One entry per CDR3 protein results from TCRdb running MiXCR on the 5' RACE reads. The profile shows more than 250,000 distinct CDR3 sequences, roughly 8.6% of them singletons. These data originate in a study of identical twins. CDR1 is MNHEY and CDR2 is SVGEGT in the germline V gene. The CDR3 consists of 13 residues. V dropped 3 bases and J dropped 4 bases, with 7 bases sitting between them. The same data also contributed to another study, on yellow fever vaccine responses in identical twins.

Sequencing was carried out using memory (CD45RO+) T cells sorted from blood. The gene calls are TRBV6-2 or TRBV6-3 and TRBJ2-1, with D unclear. The receptor's source is a woman aged 18-30 years in good health. CDR3 sequence (DNA): TGTGCCAGCAGTTATGGGGAATACAATGAGCAGTTCTTC. Protein sequence: CASSYGEYNEQFF.